This T cell receptor (beta chain) is from a study of blood T cell repertoires in COVID-19. As processed by the authors: Counts of nucleated cells, estimated from reference gene primer amplification, were obtained. Assay: immunoSEQ multiplex PCR; the TCRdb copy retains only in-frame clones and omits some. V, J and clone size were drawn from that table, and D and trimming were deduced from the DNA. The table records 150,000 to 200,000 clones, 80% of them present only once. This CDR3 has 15 residues. The germline V gene encodes CDR1 LNHDA and CDR2 SQIVND (reference sequence). The V end lost 8 bases, the J end lost 7 bases, and 23 bases lay between the germline ends.

This rearrangement joins TRBV19 to TRBJ1-2; possible D gene TRBD1, 5 bases. Specimen: peripheral blood. The sequence was obtained from a man between 65 and 79 years old with active or convalescent COVID-19. CDR3 coding DNA: TGTGCCAGTGGGGGGACGTCGAGTTCCGCCCCTGGCTACACCTTC. Amino acids: CASGGTSSSAPGYTF.